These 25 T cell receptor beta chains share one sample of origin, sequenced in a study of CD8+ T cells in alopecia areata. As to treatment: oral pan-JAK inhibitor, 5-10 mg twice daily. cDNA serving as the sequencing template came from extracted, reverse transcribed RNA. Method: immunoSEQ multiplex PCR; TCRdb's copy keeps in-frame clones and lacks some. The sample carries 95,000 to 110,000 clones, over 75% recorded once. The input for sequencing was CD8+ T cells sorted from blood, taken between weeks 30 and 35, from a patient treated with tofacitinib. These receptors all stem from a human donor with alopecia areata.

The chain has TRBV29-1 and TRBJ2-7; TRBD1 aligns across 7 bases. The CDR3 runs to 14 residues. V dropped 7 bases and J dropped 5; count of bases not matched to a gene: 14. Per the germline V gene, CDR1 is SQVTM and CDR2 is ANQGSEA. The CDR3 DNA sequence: TGCAGCGCGGACCTACAGGGGATCGGCCACGAGCAGTACTTC. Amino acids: CSADLQGIGHEQYF.

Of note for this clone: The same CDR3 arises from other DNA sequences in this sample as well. CDR3 in amino acids: CASSYGGTDTQYF. CDR3 DNA: TGTGCCAGCAGTTACGGAGGCACAGATACGCAGTATTTT. V and J are TRBV6-5 and TRBJ2-3, with D unresolved. CDR1 and CDR2 from the germline V gene are MNHEY and SVGAGI. This CDR3 comprises 13 residues. The V end lost 2 bases, the J end lost 1 base, and 4 bases lay between the germline ends.

This CDR3 is CASSYGSGTDAFF. In DNA form, the CDR3 reads TGTGCCAGCAGCTACGGCTCCGGGACAGACGCTTTCTTT. This rearrangement joins TRBV7-3 to TRBJ1-1; the match to TRBD1 covers 7 bases. Germline CDR1 and CDR2: SGHTA and FQGTGA. With 4 bases clipped from V and 11 bases from J, the junction kept 10 bases outside the gene matches. There are 13 residues in the CDR3.

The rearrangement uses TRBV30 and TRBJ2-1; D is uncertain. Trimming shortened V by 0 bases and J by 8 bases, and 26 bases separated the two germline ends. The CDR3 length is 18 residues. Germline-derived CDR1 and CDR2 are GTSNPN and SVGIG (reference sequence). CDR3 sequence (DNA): TGTGCCTGGAGTGTATCCGAAGATATTCATCGCCGCTTCTATGAGCAGTTCTTC. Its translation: CAWSVSEDIHRRFYEQFF.

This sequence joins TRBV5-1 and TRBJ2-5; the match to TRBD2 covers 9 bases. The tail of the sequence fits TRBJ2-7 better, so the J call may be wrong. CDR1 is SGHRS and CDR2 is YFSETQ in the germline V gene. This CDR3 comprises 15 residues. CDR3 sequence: CASRSGLAPTYEQYF. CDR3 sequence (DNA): TGCGCCAGCAGGAGCGGACTAGCGCCCACCTACGAGCAGTACTTC.

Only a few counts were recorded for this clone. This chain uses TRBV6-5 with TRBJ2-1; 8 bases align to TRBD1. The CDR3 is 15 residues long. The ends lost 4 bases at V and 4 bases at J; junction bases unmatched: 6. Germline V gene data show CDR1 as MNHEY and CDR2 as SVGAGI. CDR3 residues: CASSFGQGPYNEQFF. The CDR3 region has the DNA TGTGCCAGCAGTTTTGGACAGGGACCATACAATGAGCAGTTCTTC.

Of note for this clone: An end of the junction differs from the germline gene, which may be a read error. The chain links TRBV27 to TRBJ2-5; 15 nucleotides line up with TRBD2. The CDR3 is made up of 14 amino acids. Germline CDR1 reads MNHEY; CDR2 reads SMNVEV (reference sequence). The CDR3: CASSSGLAGGPVDF. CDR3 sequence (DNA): TGTGCCAGCAGTTCCGGACTAGCGGGAGGGCCCGTGGACTTC.

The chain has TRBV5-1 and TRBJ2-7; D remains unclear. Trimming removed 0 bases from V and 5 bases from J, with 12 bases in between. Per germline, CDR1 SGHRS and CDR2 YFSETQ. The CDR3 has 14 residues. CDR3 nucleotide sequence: TGCGCCAGCAGCTTGGGCGCCTCTCCGGACGAGCAGTACTTC. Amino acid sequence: CASSLGASPDEQYF.

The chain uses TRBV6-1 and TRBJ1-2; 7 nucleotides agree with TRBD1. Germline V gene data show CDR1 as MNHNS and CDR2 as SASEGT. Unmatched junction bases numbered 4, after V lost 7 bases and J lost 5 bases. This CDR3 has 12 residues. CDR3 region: CASMAGGYGYTF. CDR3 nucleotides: TGTGCCAGCATGGCAGGGGGGTATGGCTACACCTTC.

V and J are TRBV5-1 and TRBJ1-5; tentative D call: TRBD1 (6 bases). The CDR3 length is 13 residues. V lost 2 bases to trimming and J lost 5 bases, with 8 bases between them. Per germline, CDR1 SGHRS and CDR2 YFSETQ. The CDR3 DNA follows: TGCGCCAGCAGCTTTGAGGGGGATCAGCCCCAGCATTTT. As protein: CASSFEGDQPQHF.

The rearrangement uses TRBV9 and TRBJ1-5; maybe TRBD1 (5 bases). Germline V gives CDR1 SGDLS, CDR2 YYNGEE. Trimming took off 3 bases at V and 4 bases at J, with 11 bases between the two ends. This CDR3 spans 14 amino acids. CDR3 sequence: CASSASGTNQPQHF. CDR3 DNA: TGTGCCAGCAGCGCCTCCGGGACGAATCAGCCCCAGCATTTT.

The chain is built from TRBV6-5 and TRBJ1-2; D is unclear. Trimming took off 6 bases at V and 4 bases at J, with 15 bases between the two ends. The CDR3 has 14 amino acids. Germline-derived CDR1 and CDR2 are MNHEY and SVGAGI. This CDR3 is CASRVEREPYGYTF. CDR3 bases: TGTGCCAGCAGGGTCGAGAGGGAGCCCTATGGCTACACCTTC.

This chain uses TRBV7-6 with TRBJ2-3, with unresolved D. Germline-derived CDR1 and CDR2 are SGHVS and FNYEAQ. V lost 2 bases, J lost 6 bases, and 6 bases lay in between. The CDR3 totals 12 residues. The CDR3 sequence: CASSLYGDTQYF. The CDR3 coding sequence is TGTGCCAGCAGCTTATACGGGGATACGCAGTATTTT.

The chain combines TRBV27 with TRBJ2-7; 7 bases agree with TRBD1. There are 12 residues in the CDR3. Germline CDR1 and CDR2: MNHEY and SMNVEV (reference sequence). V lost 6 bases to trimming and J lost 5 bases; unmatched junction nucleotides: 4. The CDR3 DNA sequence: TGTGCCAGCAGCCAAGACAGGGACGAGCAGTACTTC. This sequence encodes CASSQDRDEQYF.

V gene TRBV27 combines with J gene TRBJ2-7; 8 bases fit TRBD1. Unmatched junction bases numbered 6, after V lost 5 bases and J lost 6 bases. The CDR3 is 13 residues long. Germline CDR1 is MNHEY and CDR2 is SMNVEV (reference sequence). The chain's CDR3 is CASSGGQGTEQYF. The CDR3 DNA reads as TGTGCCAGCAGTGGAGGACAGGGAACCGAGCAGTACTTC.

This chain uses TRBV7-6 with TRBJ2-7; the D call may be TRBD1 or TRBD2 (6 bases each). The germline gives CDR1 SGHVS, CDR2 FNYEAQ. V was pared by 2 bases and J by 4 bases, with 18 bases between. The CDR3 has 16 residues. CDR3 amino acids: CASSLRGAGIGYEQYF. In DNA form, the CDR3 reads TGTGCCAGCAGCTTAAGGGGGGCCGGGATCGGGTACGAGCAGTACTTC.

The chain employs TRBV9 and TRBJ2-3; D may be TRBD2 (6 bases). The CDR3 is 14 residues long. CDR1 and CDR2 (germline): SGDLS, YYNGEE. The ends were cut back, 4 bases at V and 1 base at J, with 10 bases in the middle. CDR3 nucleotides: TGTGCCAGCAGCTGGGCTAGCGGCACAGATACGCAGTATTTT. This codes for CASSWASGTDTQYF.

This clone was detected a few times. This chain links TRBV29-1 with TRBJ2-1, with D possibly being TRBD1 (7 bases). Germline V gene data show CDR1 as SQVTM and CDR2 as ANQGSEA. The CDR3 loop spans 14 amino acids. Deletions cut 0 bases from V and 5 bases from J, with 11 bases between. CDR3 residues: CSVEDQGGHNEQFF. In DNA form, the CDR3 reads TGCAGCGTTGAAGATCAGGGGGGCCACAATGAGCAGTTCTTC.

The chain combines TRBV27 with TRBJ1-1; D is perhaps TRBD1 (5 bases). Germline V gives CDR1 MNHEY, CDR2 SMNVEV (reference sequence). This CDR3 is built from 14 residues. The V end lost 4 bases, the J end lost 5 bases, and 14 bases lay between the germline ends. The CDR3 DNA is TGTGCCAGCAGTTCCGGGACCCTTCGGACTGAAGCTTTCTTT. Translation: CASSSGTLRTEAFF.

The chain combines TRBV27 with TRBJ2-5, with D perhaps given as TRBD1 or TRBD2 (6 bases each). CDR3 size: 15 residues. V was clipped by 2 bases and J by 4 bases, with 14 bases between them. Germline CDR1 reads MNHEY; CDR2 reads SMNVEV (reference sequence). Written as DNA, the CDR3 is TGTGCCAGCAGTTTAAAGTGGGGGGCAGGAGAGACCCAGTACTTC. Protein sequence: CASSLKWGAGETQYF.

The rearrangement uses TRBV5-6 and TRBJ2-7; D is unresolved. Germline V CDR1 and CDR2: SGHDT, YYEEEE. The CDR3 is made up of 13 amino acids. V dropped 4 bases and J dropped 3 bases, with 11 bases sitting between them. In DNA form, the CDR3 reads TGTGCCAGCAGCCCGAGAAAGTTCTACGAGCAGTACTTC. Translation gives CASSPRKFYEQYF. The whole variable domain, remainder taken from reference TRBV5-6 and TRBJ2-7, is DAGVTQSPTHLIKTRGQQVTLRCSPKSGHDTVSWYQQALGQGPQFIFQYYEEEERQRGNFPDRFSGHQFPNYSSELNVNALLLGDSALYLCASSPRKFYEQYFGPGTRLTVT.

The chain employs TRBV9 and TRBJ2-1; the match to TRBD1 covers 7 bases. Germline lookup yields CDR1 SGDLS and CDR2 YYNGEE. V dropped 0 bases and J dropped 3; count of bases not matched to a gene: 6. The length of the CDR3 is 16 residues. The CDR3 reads CASSVETGLVYNEQFF. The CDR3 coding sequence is TGTGCCAGCAGCGTAGAGACAGGGTTGGTCTACAATGAGCAGTTCTTC. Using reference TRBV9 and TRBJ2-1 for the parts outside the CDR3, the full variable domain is DSGVTQTPKHLITATGQRVTLRCSPRSGDLSVYWYQQSLDQGLQFLIQYYNGEERAKGNILERFSAQQFPDLHSELNLSSLELGDSALYFCASSVETGLVYNEQFFGPGTRLTVL.

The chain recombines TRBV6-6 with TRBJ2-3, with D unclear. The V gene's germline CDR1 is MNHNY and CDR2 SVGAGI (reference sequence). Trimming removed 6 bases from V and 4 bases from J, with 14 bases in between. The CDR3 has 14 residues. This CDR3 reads CASSQHPMADTQYF. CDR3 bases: TGTGCCAGCAGCCAGCATCCTATGGCAGATACGCAGTATTTT.

The chain's CDR3 is CASAPPRRNEQFF. CDR3 in DNA: TGTGCCAGCGCCCCGCCCCGGAGAAATGAGCAGTTCTTC. The chain combines TRBV25-1 with TRBJ2-1, with D unresolved. In germline, CDR1 is MGHDK, CDR2 SYGVNS. Deletions cut 8 bases from V and 7 bases from J, with 15 bases between. There are 13 residues in the CDR3.

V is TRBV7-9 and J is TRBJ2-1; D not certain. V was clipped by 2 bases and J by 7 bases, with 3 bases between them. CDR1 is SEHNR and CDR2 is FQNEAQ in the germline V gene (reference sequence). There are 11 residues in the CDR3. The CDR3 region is CASSLRNEQFF. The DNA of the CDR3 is TGTGCCAGCAGCTTAAGAAATGAGCAGTTCTTC.